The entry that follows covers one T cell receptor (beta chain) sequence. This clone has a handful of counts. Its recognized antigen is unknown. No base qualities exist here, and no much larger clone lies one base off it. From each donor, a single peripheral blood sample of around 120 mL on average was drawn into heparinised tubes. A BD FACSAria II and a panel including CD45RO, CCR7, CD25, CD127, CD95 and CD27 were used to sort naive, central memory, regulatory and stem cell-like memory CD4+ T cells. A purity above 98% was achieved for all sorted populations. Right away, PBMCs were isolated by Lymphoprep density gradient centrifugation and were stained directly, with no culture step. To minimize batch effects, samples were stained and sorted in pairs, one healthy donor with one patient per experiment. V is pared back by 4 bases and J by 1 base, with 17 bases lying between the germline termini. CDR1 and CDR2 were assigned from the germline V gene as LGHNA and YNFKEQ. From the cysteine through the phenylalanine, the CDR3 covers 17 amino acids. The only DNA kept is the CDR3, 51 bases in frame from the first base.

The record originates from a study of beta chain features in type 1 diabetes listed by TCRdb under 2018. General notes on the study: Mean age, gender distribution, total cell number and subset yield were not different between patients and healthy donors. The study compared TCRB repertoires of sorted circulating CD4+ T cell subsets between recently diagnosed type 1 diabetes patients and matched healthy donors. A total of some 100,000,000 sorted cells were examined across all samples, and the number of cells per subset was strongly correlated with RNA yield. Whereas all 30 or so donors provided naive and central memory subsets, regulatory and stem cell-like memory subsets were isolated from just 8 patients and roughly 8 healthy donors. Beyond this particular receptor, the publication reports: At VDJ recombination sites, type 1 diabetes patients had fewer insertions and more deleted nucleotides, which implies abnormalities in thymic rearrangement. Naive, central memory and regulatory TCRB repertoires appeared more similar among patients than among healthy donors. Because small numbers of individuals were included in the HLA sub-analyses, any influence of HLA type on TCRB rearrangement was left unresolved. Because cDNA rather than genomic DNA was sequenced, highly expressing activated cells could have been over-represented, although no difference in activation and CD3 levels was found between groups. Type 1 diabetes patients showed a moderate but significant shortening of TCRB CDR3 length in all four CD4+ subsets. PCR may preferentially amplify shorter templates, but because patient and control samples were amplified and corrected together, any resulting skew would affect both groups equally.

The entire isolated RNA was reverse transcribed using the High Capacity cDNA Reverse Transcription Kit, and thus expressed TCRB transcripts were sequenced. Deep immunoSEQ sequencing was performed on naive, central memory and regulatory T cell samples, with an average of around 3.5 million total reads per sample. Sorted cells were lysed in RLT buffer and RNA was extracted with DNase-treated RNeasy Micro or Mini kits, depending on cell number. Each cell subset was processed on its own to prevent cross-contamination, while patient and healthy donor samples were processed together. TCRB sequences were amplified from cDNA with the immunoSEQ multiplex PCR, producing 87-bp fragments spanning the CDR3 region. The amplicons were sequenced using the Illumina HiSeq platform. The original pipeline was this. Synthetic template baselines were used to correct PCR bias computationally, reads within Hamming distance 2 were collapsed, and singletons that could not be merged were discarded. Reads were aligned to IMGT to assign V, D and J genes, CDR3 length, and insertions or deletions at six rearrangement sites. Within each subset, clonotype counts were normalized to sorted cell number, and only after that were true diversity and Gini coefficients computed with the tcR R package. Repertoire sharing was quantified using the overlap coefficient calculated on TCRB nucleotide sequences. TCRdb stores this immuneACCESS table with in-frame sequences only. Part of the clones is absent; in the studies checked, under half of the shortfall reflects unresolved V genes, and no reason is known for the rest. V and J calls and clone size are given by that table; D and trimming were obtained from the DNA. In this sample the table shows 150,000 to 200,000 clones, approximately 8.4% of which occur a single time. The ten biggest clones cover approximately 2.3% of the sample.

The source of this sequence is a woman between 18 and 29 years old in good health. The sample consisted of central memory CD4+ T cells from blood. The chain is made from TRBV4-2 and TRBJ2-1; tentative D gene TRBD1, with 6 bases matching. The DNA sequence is TGTGCCAGCAGCCCGTTGGGACAAGGTGGTTCCTACAATGAGCAGTTCTTC. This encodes CASSPLGQGGSYNEQFF.